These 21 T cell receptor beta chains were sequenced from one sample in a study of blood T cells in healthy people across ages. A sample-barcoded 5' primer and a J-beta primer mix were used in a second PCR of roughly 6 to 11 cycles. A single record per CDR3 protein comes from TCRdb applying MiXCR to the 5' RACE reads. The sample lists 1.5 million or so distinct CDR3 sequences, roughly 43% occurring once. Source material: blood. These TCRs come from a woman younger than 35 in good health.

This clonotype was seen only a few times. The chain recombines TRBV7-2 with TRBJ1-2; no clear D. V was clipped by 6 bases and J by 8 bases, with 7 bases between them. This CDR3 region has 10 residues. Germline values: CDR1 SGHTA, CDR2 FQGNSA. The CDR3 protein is CASSLKGYTF. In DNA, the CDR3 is TGTGCCAGCAGTCTTAAAGGCTACACCTTC.

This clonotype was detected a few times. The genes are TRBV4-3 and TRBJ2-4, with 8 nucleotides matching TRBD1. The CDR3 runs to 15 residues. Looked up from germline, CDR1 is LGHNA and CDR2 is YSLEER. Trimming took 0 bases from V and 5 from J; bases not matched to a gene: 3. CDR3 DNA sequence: TGCGCCAGCAGCCAAGATAGGACAGGGCAAAACATTCAGTACTTC. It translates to CASSQDRTGQNIQYF.

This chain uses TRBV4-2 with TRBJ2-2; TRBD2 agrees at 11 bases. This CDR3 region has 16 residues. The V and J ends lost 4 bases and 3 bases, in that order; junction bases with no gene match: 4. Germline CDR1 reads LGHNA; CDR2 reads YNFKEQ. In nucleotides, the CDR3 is TGTGCCAGCAGCCCTACGGGACTAGCGGACACCGGGGAGCTGTTTTTT. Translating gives CASSPTGLADTGELFF.

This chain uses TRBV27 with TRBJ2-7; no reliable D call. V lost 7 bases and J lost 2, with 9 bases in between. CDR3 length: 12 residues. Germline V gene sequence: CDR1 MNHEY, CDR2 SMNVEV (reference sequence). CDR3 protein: CASTGSTYEQYF. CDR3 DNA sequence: TGTGCCAGCACAGGATCAACCTACGAGCAGTACTTC.

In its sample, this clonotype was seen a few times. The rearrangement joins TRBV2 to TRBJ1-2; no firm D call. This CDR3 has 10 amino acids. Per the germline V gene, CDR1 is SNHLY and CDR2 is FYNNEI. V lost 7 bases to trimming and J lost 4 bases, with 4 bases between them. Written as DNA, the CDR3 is TGTGCCAGCAAGTCCTATGGCTACACCTTC. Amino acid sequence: CASKSYGYTF.

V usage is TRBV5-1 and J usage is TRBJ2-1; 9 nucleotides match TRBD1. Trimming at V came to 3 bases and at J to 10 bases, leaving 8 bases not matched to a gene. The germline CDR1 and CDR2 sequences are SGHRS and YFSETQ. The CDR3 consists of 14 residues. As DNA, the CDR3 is TGCGCCAGCAGCTATTACCTAACAGGGGGCGAGCAGTTCTTC. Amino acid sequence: CASSYYLTGGEQFF.

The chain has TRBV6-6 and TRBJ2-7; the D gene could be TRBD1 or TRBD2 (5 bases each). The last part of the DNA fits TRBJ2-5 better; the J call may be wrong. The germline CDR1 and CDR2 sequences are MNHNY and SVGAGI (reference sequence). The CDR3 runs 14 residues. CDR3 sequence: CASSYSGLRGTQYF. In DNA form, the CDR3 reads TGTGCCAGCAGTTACAGCGGTTTAAGGGGGACCCAGTACTTC.

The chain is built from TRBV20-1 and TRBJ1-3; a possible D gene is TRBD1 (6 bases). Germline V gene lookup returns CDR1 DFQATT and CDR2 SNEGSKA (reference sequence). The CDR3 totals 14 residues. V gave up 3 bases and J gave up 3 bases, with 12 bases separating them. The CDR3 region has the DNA TGCAGTGCTAGGACAGGAGGTCTTGGAAACACCATATATTTT. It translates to CSARTGGLGNTIYF.

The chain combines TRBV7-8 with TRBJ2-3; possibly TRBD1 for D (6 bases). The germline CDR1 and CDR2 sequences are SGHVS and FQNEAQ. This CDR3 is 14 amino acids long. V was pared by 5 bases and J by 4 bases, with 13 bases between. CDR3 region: CASSPRTVPDTQYF. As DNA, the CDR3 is TGTGCCAGCAGCCCCCGGACAGTCCCAGATACGCAGTATTTT. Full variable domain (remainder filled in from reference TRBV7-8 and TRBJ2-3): GAGVSQSPRYKVAKRGQDVALRCDPISGHVSLFWYQQALGQGPEFLTYFQNEAQLDKSGLPSDRFFAERPEGSVSTLKIQRTQQEDSAVYLCASSPRTVPDTQYFGPGTRLTVL.

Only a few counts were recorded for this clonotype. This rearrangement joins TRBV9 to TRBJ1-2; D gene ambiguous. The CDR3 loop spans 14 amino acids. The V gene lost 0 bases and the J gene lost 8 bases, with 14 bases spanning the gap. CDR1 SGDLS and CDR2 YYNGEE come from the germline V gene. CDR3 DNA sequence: TGTGCCAGCAGCGTAGGGAGTCTAACCGGGGGCTACACCTTC. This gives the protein CASSVGSLTGGYTF.

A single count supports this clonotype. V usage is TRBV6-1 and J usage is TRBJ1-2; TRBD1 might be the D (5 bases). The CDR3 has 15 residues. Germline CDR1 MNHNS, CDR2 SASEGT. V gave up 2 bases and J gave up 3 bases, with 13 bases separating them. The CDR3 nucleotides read TGTGCCAGCAGTGAATGGAGGGGACCGTACTATGGCTACACCTTC. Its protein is CASSEWRGPYYGYTF.

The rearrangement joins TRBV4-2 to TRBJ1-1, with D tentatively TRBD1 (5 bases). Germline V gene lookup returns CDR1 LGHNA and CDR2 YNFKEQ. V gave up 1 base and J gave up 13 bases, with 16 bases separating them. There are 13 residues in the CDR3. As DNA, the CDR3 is TGTGCCAGCAGCCAAGTCAGGTCCCCCCAGGGTTTCTTT. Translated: CASSQVRSPQGFF.

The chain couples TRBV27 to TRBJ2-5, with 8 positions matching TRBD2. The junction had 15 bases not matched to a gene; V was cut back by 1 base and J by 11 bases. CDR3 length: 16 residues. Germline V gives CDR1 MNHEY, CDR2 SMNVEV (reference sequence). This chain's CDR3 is CASSLYPSGSVNEQYF. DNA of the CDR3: TGTGCCAGCAGTTTATACCCCAGCGGGAGCGTCAATGAGCAGTACTTC.

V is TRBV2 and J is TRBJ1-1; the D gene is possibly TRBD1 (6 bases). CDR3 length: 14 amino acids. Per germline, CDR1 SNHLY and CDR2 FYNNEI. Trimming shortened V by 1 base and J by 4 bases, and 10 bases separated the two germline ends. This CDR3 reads CASSEEQGATEAFF. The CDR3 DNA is TGTGCCAGCAGTGAAGAACAGGGTGCCACTGAAGCTTTCTTT.

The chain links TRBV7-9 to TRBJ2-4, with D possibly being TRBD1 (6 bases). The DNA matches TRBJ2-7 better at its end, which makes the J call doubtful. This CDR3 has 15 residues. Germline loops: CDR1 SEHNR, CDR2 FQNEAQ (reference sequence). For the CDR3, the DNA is TGTGCCAGCAGCCCTCACTGGGGCAGGGGTTACGAGCAGTACTTC. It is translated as CASSPHWGRGYEQYF.

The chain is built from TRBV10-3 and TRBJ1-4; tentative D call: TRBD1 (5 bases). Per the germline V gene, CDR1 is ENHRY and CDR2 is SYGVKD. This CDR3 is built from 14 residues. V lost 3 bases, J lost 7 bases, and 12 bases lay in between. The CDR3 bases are TGTGCCATCAGTGATTTAGGGGCTCGTGAAAAACTGTTTTTT. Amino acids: CAISDLGAREKLFF.

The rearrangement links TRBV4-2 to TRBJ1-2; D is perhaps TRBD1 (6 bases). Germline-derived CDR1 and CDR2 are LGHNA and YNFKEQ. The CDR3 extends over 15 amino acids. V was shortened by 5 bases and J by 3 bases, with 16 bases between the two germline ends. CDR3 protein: CASSARVGGDYGYTF. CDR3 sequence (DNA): TGTGCCAGCAGCGCCCGCGTCGGGGGCGACTATGGCTACACCTTC.

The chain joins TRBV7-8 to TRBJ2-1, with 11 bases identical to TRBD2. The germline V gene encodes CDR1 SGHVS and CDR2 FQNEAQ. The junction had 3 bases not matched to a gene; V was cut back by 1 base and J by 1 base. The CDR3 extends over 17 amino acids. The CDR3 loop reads CASSLVGLADSYNEQFF. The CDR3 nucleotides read TGTGCCAGCAGCTTAGTGGGACTAGCGGATTCCTACAATGAGCAGTTCTTC. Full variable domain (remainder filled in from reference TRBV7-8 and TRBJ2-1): GAGVSQSPRYKVAKRGQDVALRCDPISGHVSLFWYQQALGQGPEFLTYFQNEAQLDKSGLPSDRFFAERPEGSVSTLKIQRTQQEDSAVYLCASSLVGLADSYNEQFFGPGTRLTVL.

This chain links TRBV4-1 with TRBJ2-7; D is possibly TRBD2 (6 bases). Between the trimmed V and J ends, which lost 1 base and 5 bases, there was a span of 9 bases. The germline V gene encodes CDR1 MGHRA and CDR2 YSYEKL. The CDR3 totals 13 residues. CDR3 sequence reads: CASSQVGGDEQYF. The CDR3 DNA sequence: TGCGCCAGCAGCCAAGTCGGAGGGGACGAGCAGTACTTC.

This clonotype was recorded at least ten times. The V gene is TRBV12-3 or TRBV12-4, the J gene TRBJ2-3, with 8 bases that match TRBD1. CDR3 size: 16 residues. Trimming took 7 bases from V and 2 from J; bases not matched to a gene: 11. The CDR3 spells CASTRQGIAITDTQYF. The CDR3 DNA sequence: TGTGCCAGCACCCGACAGGGGATAGCGATCACAGATACGCAGTATTTT.

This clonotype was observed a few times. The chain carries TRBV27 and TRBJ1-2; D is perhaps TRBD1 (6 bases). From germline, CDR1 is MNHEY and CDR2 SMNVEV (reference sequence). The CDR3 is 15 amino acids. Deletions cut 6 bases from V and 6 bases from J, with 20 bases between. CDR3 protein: CASSPSERGANGYTF. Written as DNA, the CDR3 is TGTGCCAGCAGCCCCTCAGAACGGGGGGCTAATGGCTACACCTTC.